What follows are 9 T cell receptor beta chains derived from one specimen sequenced in a study of CD8 T cells in Susac syndrome. The RNA, about 0.5 to 1 ug, was put through reverse transcription using random hexamers. Each CDR3 protein gets one entry after TCRdb re-called the immunoSEQ multiplex PCR reads with MiXCR. The sample lists 150,000 to 200,000 distinct CDR3 sequences; around 93% were seen once. Sequencing used CD4+ T cells from PBMCs. These receptor sequences come from a human donor with multiple sclerosis.

The rearrangement uses TRBV6-2 or TRBV6-3 and TRBJ2-7, with TRBD2 identical over 12 bases. Germline V CDR1 and CDR2: MNHEY, SVGEGT. The CDR3 loop spans 17 amino acids. V gave up 5 bases and J gave up 5 bases; unmatched junction bases: 13. CDR3 sequence: CASSPHSGLAGRNEQYF. The CDR3 coding sequence is TGTGCCAGCAGTCCGCACTCAGGACTAGCGGGGAGAAACGAGCAGTACTTC.

This sequence joins TRBV18 and TRBJ1-2; D may be TRBD1 (6 bases). CDR1 is KGHSH, CDR2 LQKENI, per germline. CDR3 size: 16 residues. V was trimmed by 2 bases and J by 3 bases, leaving 16 bases between them. The CDR3 loop is CASSPLAQGSDYGYTF. The CDR3, as DNA: TGTGCCAGCTCACCATTAGCACAGGGAAGTGACTATGGCTACACCTTC.

In DNA, the CDR3 is TGTGCCAGCAAGCCAACGGACAGGGTTACCATATATTTT. Amino acids: CASKPTDRVTIYF. This rearrangement joins TRBV25-1 to TRBJ1-3; TRBD1 aligns across 8 bases. The length of the CDR3 is 13 residues. V trimming: 7 bases; J trimming: 10 bases; junction bases outside the gene matches: 9. The V gene's germline CDR1 is MGHDK and CDR2 SYGVNS.

The CDR3: CSARGLQGERSDGYTF. In nucleotides, the CDR3 is TGCAGTGCTAGAGGATTGCAGGGAGAAAGGAGCGATGGCTACACCTTC. The V and J genes are TRBV20-1 and TRBJ1-2, with a tentative D call TRBD1 (5 bases). CDR1 is DFQATT, CDR2 SNEGSKA, per germline (reference sequence). With 1 base removed from V and 6 bases from J, the gap between germline ends came to 21 bases. This CDR3 is 16 amino acids long.

V and J are TRBV7-9 and TRBJ2-5, with no clear D. CDR1 SEHNR and CDR2 FQNEAQ come from the germline V gene (reference sequence). Between the trimmed V and J ends, which lost 0 bases and 5 bases, there was a span of 10 bases. The CDR3 sequence is 14 residues long. The CDR3 loop is CASSLAPLAETQYF. CDR3 DNA sequence: TGTGCCAGCAGCTTAGCGCCCCTGGCCGAGACCCAGTACTTC.

The chain carries TRBV2 and TRBJ2-2, with 8 bases fitting TRBD1. The V gene's germline CDR1 is SNHLY and CDR2 FYNNEI. Trimming at V came to 5 bases and at J to 6 bases, leaving 8 bases not matched to a gene. The CDR3 spans 15 residues. The CDR3 loop is CASSRTGILAGELFF. CDR3 coding DNA: TGTGCCAGCAGTCGGACAGGGATACTCGCCGGGGAGCTGTTTTTT.

V is TRBV4-1 and J is TRBJ2-2, with D possibly TRBD2 on 6 matching bases. The CDR3 loop spans 16 amino acids. CDR1 is MGHRA, CDR2 YSYEKL, per germline. The V end lost 0 bases, the J end lost 4 bases, and 12 bases lay between the germline ends. The CDR3 DNA reads TGCGCCAGCAGCCAAGACCCAGCGGGCATCACCGGGGAGCTGTTTTTT. It specifies CASSQDPAGITGELFF.

The chain employs TRBV5-4 and TRBJ2-5, with D perhaps matching TRBD1 (6 bases). Germline lookup yields CDR1 SGHNT and CDR2 YYREEE (reference sequence). The V end was cut by 4 bases, the J end by 1 base, with 17 bases between. The CDR3 is 16 amino acids. Here the CDR3 reads CASSPRGASSQETQYF. The CDR3 bases are TGTGCCAGCAGCCCCAGGGGCGCTAGCAGCCAAGAGACCCAGTACTTC.

This clonotype was counted only a few times. V and J are TRBV5-4 and TRBJ2-3; D tentatively fits TRBD1 or TRBD2 (6 bases each). In germline, CDR1 is SGHNT, CDR2 YYREEE (reference sequence). The CDR3 totals 13 residues. Trimming pared 1 base from V and 6 bases from J, leaving 9 bases between. The CDR3 sequence: CASSLTGRDTQYF. The DNA of the CDR3 is TGTGCCAGCAGCTTGACAGGGAGGGATACGCAGTATTTT.